The 20 T cell receptor beta chains in this list originate from one sample, sequenced in a study of blood T cell repertoires in COVID-19. Sequenced by immunoSEQ multiplex PCR; TCRdb stores in-frame clones only, minus some. The profile shows over 85,000 clones, approximately 85% of them singletons. The sequencing sample was made of peripheral blood. The receptor source for this set is an elderly woman with COVID-19, enrolled during active disease.

The V call is TRBV3-1 (or the pseudogene TRBV3-2), the J call TRBJ2-3; 9 nucleotides match TRBD2. Germline lookup yields CDR1 LGHDT and CDR2 YNNKEL (reference sequence). This CDR3 contains 16 residues. V gave up 4 bases and J gave up 6 bases; unmatched junction bases: 11. This chain's CDR3 is CASSLLAAGGRDTQYF. In nucleotides, the CDR3 is TGTGCCAGCAGCCTACTCGCAGCGGGAGGAAGGGATACGCAGTATTTT.

The V gene is TRBV20-1, the J gene TRBJ2-3; TRBD1 matches 9 bases. This CDR3 region has 11 residues. V was clipped by 4 bases and J by 10 bases; unmatched bases: 3. Germline V lookup: CDR1 DFQATT, CDR2 SNEGSKA (reference sequence). The CDR3 is CSANRGPAQYF. The CDR3 region has the DNA TGCAGTGCTAACAGGGGGCCTGCGCAGTATTTT.

The chain recombines TRBV30 with TRBJ1-3, with D uncertain. The CDR3 extends over 13 amino acids. Germline CDR1 GTSNPN, CDR2 SVGIG (reference sequence). V lost 0 bases and J lost 7, with 10 bases in between. The CDR3: CAWSVYQRNTIYF. CDR3 DNA: TGTGCCTGGAGTGTTTACCAGAGGAACACCATATATTTT.

The chain joins TRBV7-2 to TRBJ2-6; possibly TRBD1 for D (5 bases). The CDR3 extends over 18 amino acids. Looked up from germline, CDR1 is SGHTA and CDR2 is FQGNSA. Trimming cost V 5 bases and J 2 bases, with 19 bases left between them. CDR3 bases: TGTGCCAGCAGCCCACGTGGGGCAACTCGGGCTGGGGCCAACGTCCTGACTTTC. This codes for CASSPRGATRAGANVLTF.

The genes are TRBV19 and TRBJ2-2; possible D gene TRBD1, 5 bases. Trimming removed 7 bases at V and 5 bases at J, with 14 bases between. Germline values: CDR1 LNHDA, CDR2 SQIVND (reference sequence). The CDR3 spans 14 residues. As DNA, the CDR3 is TGTGCCAGTACGGACACGCGCAGGACCGGGGAGCTGTTTTTT. It translates to CASTDTRRTGELFF.

The chain links TRBV5-1 to TRBJ1-2; D possibly corresponds to TRBD1 (5 bases). Trimming removed 0 bases from V and 2 bases from J, with 8 bases in between. CDR3 length: 14 amino acids. Germline values: CDR1 SGHRS, CDR2 YFSETQ. CDR3 bases: TGCGCCAGCAGCTTGGATCGGGGGAACTATGGCTACACCTTC. It specifies CASSLDRGNYGYTF.

This clone appeared a single time. This chain connects TRBV30 to TRBJ2-3, with TRBD2 identical over 8 bases. Looked up from germline, CDR1 is GTSNPN and CDR2 is SVGIG (reference sequence). V trimming: 5 bases; J trimming: 6 bases; junction bases outside the gene matches: 1. This CDR3 has 11 amino acids. This CDR3 is CAWRTSDTQYF. The CDR3 nucleotides are TGTGCCTGGCGGACTAGCGATACGCAGTATTTT. The full variable domain, its missing parts supplied by reference TRBV30 and TRBJ2-3, is SQTIHQWPATLVQPVGSPLSLECTVEGTSNPNLYWYRQAAGRGLQLLFYSVGIGQISSEVPQNLSASRPQDRQFILSSKKLLLSDSGFYLCAWRTSDTQYFGPGTRLTVL.

The chain links TRBV5-1 to TRBJ2-3; D not certain. This CDR3 is built from 13 residues. Germline CDR1 SGHRS, CDR2 YFSETQ. V lost 5 bases to trimming and J lost 2 bases, with 9 bases between them. As DNA, the CDR3 is TGCGCCAGCAGAGAGGCAGTCACAGATACGCAGTATTTT. This gives the protein CASREAVTDTQYF.

The rearrangement links TRBV5-4 to TRBJ1-1, with TRBD1 identical over 7 bases. Germline trimming cut 0 bases from V and 0 bases from J; bases unmatched to any gene: 5. Germline CDR1 SGHNT, CDR2 YYREEE (reference sequence). The CDR3 extends over 16 amino acids. DNA for the CDR3: TGTGCCAGCAGCTTGGTGGGGGACAGACTGAACACTGAAGCTTTCTTT. It yields the protein CASSLVGDRLNTEAFF.

V gene TRBV7-9 combines with J gene TRBJ2-7; D is unclear. This CDR3 contains 16 residues. The germline CDR1 and CDR2 sequences are SEHNR and FQNEAQ (reference sequence). Between the trimmed V and J ends, which lost 5 bases and 1 base, there was a span of 18 bases. The CDR3 spells CASSITSFSSSYEQYF. For the CDR3, the DNA is TGTGCCAGCAGCATTACCTCCTTTTCGAGTTCCTACGAGCAGTACTTC.

This rearrangement joins TRBV19 to TRBJ2-1; the match to TRBD2 covers 11 bases. V gave up 1 base and J gave up 4 bases; unmatched junction bases: 3. In germline, CDR1 is LNHDA, CDR2 SQIVND (reference sequence). The CDR3 contains 16 residues. The CDR3 loop is CASSIGLAGYYNEQFF. CDR3 DNA sequence: TGTGCCAGTAGTATAGGACTAGCGGGGTATTACAATGAGCAGTTCTTC.

This sequence joins TRBV12-3 or TRBV12-4 and TRBJ2-5; D might be TRBD1 (6 bases). V lost 6 bases and J lost 5, with 13 bases in between. The CDR3 is 13 amino acids. The CDR3 is CASSQTGWETQYF. The CDR3 bases are TGTGCCAGCAGCCAAACAGGGTGGGAGACCCAGTACTTC.

The chain is built from TRBV19 and TRBJ1-2; maybe TRBD1 (5 bases). Trimming shortened V by 5 bases and J by 9 bases, and 22 bases separated the two germline ends. CDR3 length: 15 residues. CDR1 LNHDA and CDR2 SQIVND come from the germline V gene (reference sequence). Written as DNA, the CDR3 is TGTGCCAGTAGTTCACCTCCGGGACTCCAGAGGAGCTACACCTTC. Its translation is CASSSPPGLQRSYTF.

The table lists this clone with a few counts. The chain employs TRBV6-2 or TRBV6-3 and TRBJ1-2, with 8 bases aligning to TRBD1. This CDR3 is 15 amino acids long. Germline CDR1 and CDR2: MNHEY and SVGEGT. The trim removed 4 bases at V and 3 bases at J, leaving 7 bases unmatched. The CDR3 DNA is TGTGCCAGCAGTTCCCCGGACAGGGCTTACTATGGCTACACCTTC. This gives the protein CASSSPDRAYYGYTF.

This chain joins TRBV5-1 and TRBJ2-3, with D maybe TRBD2 (7 bases). Per the germline V gene, CDR1 is SGHRS and CDR2 is YFSETQ. The CDR3 is made up of 16 amino acids. Trimming took off 0 bases at V and 1 base at J, with 12 bases between the two ends. As DNA, the CDR3 is TGCGCCAGCAGCTTGGCGGGGGGCGGGGGCACAGATACGCAGTATTTT. Its protein product is CASSLAGGGGTDTQYF. The full variable domain, completed using reference TRBV5-1 and TRBJ2-3, is KAGVTQTPRYLIKTRGQQVTLSCSPISGHRSVSWYQQTPGQGLQFLFEYFSETQRNKGNFPGRFSGRQFSNSRSEMNVSTLELGDSALYLCASSLAGGGGTDTQYFGPGTRLTVL.

The chain recombines TRBV12-3 or TRBV12-4 with TRBJ2-3; D is ambiguous. V lost 8 bases, J lost 8 bases, and 14 bases lay in between. This CDR3 has 12 amino acids. The CDR3 coding sequence is TGTGCCAGCGCTCGAGACTCGGCTACGCAGTATTTT. Its translation is CASARDSATQYF.

The chain joins TRBV6-5 to TRBJ2-5; no reliable D call. The CDR3 runs to 12 residues. Trimming removed 8 bases from V and 7 bases from J, with 14 bases in between. The germline CDR1 and CDR2 sequences are MNHEY and SVGAGI. CDR3 sequence reads: CASQTPSGTQYF. CDR3 nucleotides: TGTGCCAGCCAAACTCCGAGTGGGACCCAGTACTTC.

The V gene is TRBV18, the J gene TRBJ2-5; 8 nucleotides line up with TRBD2. Germline V gives CDR1 KGHSH, CDR2 LQKENI. Trimming at V came to 0 bases and at J to 2 bases, leaving 8 bases not matched to a gene. CDR3 length: 17 residues. In DNA, the CDR3 is TGTGCCAGCTCACCACCGAGGCTAGCGGGTAAACAAGAGACCCAGTACTTC. Encoded protein: CASSPPRLAGKQETQYF.

The count of this clone is one. This chain joins TRBV27 and TRBJ1-6; possible D gene TRBD1, 5 bases. The ends were cut back, 4 bases at V and 4 bases at J, with 8 bases in the middle. Per the germline V gene, CDR1 is MNHEY and CDR2 is SMNVEV (reference sequence). This CDR3 has 14 amino acids. The CDR3 region has the DNA TGTGCCAGCAGTTGGGGACTTTATAATTCACCCCTCCACTTT. Residues: CASSWGLYNSPLHF.

V is TRBV27 and J is TRBJ2-1; 7 nucleotides line up with TRBD2. The J segment lost 6 bases and the V segment lost 5 bases, leaving 10 bases of the junction unmatched. From germline, CDR1 is MNHEY and CDR2 SMNVEV (reference sequence). CDR3 length: 15 residues. CDR3 sequence reads: CASSPTSEGTNEQFF. The DNA of the CDR3 is TGTGCCAGCAGTCCTACTAGCGAAGGAACCAATGAGCAGTTCTTC.